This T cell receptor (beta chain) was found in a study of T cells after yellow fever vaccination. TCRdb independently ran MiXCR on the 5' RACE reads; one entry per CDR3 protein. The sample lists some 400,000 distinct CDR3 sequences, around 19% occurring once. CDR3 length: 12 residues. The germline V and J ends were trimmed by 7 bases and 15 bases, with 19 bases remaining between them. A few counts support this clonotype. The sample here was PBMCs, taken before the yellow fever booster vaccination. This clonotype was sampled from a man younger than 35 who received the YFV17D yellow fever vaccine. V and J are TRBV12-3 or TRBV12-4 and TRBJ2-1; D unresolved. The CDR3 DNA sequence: TGTGCCAGCACCAACGACCGAGGCCGCCTGTTCTTC. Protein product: CASTNDRGRLFF.